This T cell receptor beta chain was observed in a study of blood T cell repertoires in COVID-19. Profiling relied on immunoSEQ multiplex PCR, and the TCRdb table lists in-frame clones only, not all of them. The repertoire includes 150,000 to 200,000 clones, roughly 90% of them detected once, and approximately 11% sits in the top ten. Sequenced sample: peripheral blood. The receptor comes from a woman aged 55-75 years with COVID-19, enrolled during active disease.

In nucleotides, the CDR3 is TGTGCCAGCAGACCTAGCGGGAGGGCAGATACGCAGTATTTT. This codes for CASRPSGRADTQYF. The chain employs TRBV6-5 and TRBJ2-3, with 12 nucleotides matching TRBD2. The V gene end was trimmed by 6 bases and the J gene end by 4 bases; junction bases not matched to a gene: 2. Germline lookup yields CDR1 MNHEY and CDR2 SVGAGI. The CDR3 runs 14 residues.